Listed below are T cell receptor beta chains from one sample, sequenced in a study of cytomegalovirus exposure and HLA in healthy donors. The repertoire was sequenced with immunoSEQ multiplex PCR; TCRdb's copy has only in-frame clones and lacks some. This table holds 150,000 to 200,000 clones, around 74% found once. The sequencing sample was made of PBMCs. The receptors here all came from a woman aged 30 to 39 in good health and CMV-seronegative. The CDR3 runs from the conserved cysteine through the conserved F or W. A D gene is named only where the DNA matches it firmly. Clone size is stated in some rows and not others, as once, few, many or a class when expanded.

j_call	v_call	clone_size	d_call	cdr3_nt	cdr3_aa
TRBJ2-7	TRBV5-3	NA	NA	TGTGCCAGAAGCTTTTCGTCCTACGAGCAGTACTTC	CARSFSSYEQYF
TRBJ1-1	TRBV30	NA	NA	TGTGCCTGGTTTGAGAGGGCCGAAGCTTTCTTT	CAWFERAEAFF
TRBJ1-1	TRBV19	NA	TRBD1	TGTGCCAGTAGTATAACAGGGGGCAACACTGAAGCTTTCTTT	CASSITGGNTEAFF
TRBJ2-5	TRBV30	NA	NA	TGTGCCTGGAGTTCCCCTGCGGAGACCCAGTACTTC	CAWSSPAETQYF
TRBJ2-5	TRBV29-1	NA	TRBD2	TGCAGCGTTGAAGATCGGGGGGTTGAGACCCAGTACTTC	CSVEDRGVETQYF
TRBJ2-1	TRBV7-9	once	TRBD2	TGTGCCAGCAGCAAACTAGCGGGGGTTAACAATGAGCAGTTCTTC	CASSKLAGVNNEQFF
TRBJ2-5	TRBV6-6	NA	NA	TGTGCCAGCACCAACCCCGGGGGGACCCAGTACTTC	CASTNPGGTQYF
TRBJ2-7	TRBV5-1	NA	TRBD1	TGCGCCAGCAGCTCTGGACAGGGGACGTACGAGCAGTACTTC	CASSSGQGTYEQYF
TRBJ1-1	TRBV7-8	NA	NA	TGTGCCAGCAGCTTATCAGGGGACACTGAAGCTTTCTTT	CASSLSGDTEAFF
TRBJ1-2	TRBV4-2	NA	TRBD1	TGTGCCAGCAGCCACCCGGACAGGGAGGTTGGCTACACCTTC	CASSHPDREVGYTF
TRBJ1-1	TRBV9	NA	TRBD1	TGTGCCAGCAGCGTTGGGACAGGCTTCATGAACACTGAAGCTTTCTTT	CASSVGTGFMNTEAFF
TRBJ2-1	TRBV7-6	NA	TRBD1	TGTGCCAGCAGCGCGGGACAGGCCTCTCTCTACAATGAGCAGTTCTTC	CASSAGQASLYNEQFF
TRBJ1-1	TRBV6-4	few	NA	TGTGCCAGCAGTGACTCGGGAGGGCGGCAGGGACATCTACGGGGGGAAGCTTTCTTT	CASSDSGGRQGHLRGEAFF
TRBJ2-3	TRBV5-4	NA	NA	TGTGCCAGCAGCTTGGAAAAAGGGGCCGCGGAGACAGATACGCAGTATTTT	CASSLEKGAAETDTQYF
TRBJ2-3	TRBV7-3	NA	TRBD2	TGTGCCAGCAGCCCAGCCAGCCTAGCGGGGGGCAATACGCAGTATTTT	CASSPASLAGGNTQYF
TRBJ1-4	TRBV6-5	NA	NA	TGTGCCAGCTCGTCGACTAATGAAAAACTGTTTTTT	CASSSTNEKLFF
TRBJ1-5	TRBV6-1	NA	NA	TGTGCCAGCAGTGAAAGGTACCAAGCGGGCAATCAGCCCCAGCATTTT	CASSERYQAGNQPQHF
TRBJ2-7	TRBV10-3	NA	TRBD2	TGTGCCATCAGTCGACTAGCCCACGAGCAATACTTC	CAISRLAHEQYF
TRBJ2-6	TRBV2	few	NA	TGTGCCACCTCACAGGGATCTGGGGCCAACGTCCTGACTTTC	CATSQGSGANVLTF
TRBJ2-7	TRBV6-6	NA	TRBD2	TGTGCCAGCAGCCCTAGCGGGGGGCGGGGTGAGCAGTACTTC	CASSPSGGRGEQYF
TRBJ1-2	TRBV7-9	NA	NA	TGTGCCAGCAGCCTCCTGGGAGCGGAGATTAACTATGGCTACACCTTC	CASSLLGAEINYGYTF
TRBJ1-2	TRBV5-1	NA	TRBD1	TGCGCCAGCAGCGTGACAGGGGGCAACTATGGCTACACCTTC	CASSVTGGNYGYTF
TRBJ2-3	TRBV10-2	NA	TRBD1	TGCGCCAGCAGTGAGTCCGGGACAGGGCGCACAGATACGCAGTATTTT	CASSESGTGRTDTQYF
TRBJ1-2	TRBV5-1	NA	TRBD1	TGCGCCAGCAGCTTACAGGGGGATGATGTCTACACCTTC	CASSLQGDDVYTF
TRBJ1-4	TRBV28	NA	NA	TGTGCCAGCAGTACCCCAACACTCAAAGGGGGGGGCCGCGAGGAAAAACTGTTTTTT	CASSTPTLKGGGREEKLFF
TRBJ2-7	TRBV6-6	once	TRBD1	TGTGCCAGCAGTGCCCGGGACAGGGGATCCCACGAGCAGTACTTC	CASSARDRGSHEQYF
TRBJ2-7	TRBV9	once	NA	TGTGCCAGCAGCGTAGGGGCGGGGCTCTCCTACGAGCAGTACTTC	CASSVGAGLSYEQYF
TRBJ1-5	TRBV19	NA	NA	TGTGCCAGTAGTCCCCGGGACATTGGATTTCAGCCCCAGCATTTT	CASSPRDIGFQPQHF
TRBJ2-7	TRBV2	NA	TRBD1	TGTGCCAGCAACTCCCCGCGGGACAGGGATAGGTCGCAGTACTTC	CASNSPRDRDRSQYF
TRBJ2-1	TRBV4-1	NA	TRBD2	TGCGCCAGCAGCTCCAGGACTAGCGGGCAATCCTACAATGAGCAGTTCTTC	CASSSRTSGQSYNEQFF
TRBJ2-3	TRBV14	few	TRBD2	TGTGCCAGCAGCCCTTTAGCGGGCCTAACAGATACGCAGTATTTT	CASSPLAGLTDTQYF
TRBJ1-6	TRBV19	NA	NA	TGTGCCAGTAGTATAGATCAGCGGTCCGGACCCCTCCACTTT	CASSIDQRSGPLHF
TRBJ1-1	TRBV6-5	once	NA	TGTGCCAGCAGTGGCCGTCTGACAGTGAACACTGAAGCTTTCTTT	CASSGRLTVNTEAFF
TRBJ1-1	TRBV27	NA	TRBD1	TGTGCCAGCAGTCTAACGACAGGGGTAGACACTGAAGCTTTCTTT	CASSLTTGVDTEAFF
TRBJ2-7	TRBV11-3	NA	TRBD1	TGTGCCAGCAGCACAGGGGACTACGAGCAGTACTTC	CASSTGDYEQYF
TRBJ1-4	TRBV2	NA	NA	TGTGCCAGCAGAGTACAGGGAACTAATGAAAAACTGTTTTTT	CASRVQGTNEKLFF
TRBJ1-1	TRBV5-1	NA	TRBD1	TGCGCCAGCAGCCCGGACAGGGTGAAGGCTGAAGCTTTCTTT	CASSPDRVKAEAFF
TRBJ1-1	TRBV30	NA	TRBD1	TGTGCCTGGAGCAGGGGGCCTGTCACTGAAGCTTTCTTT	CAWSRGPVTEAFF
TRBJ1-5	TRBV2	NA	NA	TGTGCCAGCAGTGAAGCCGGGGGGGGGAGGCCCCAGCATTTT	CASSEAGGGRPQHF
TRBJ2-3	TRBV29-1	NA	TRBD2	TGCAGCGTTGAAGTGCGGGCTAGCGGGGGGACAGATACGCAGTATTTT	CSVEVRASGGTDTQYF
TRBJ1-2	TRBV6-5	NA	NA	TGTGCCAGCAGATCATTTGGAGCGGGCCCCTACACCTTC	CASRSFGAGPYTF
TRBJ2-1	TRBV5-1	NA	TRBD2	TGCGCCAGCAGCTCCGGGACTAGCTACAATGAGCAGTTCTTC	CASSSGTSYNEQFF
TRBJ2-2	TRBV9	NA	TRBD2	TGTGCCAGCAGCGTAGAGCGGGGACTAGCGGCCGTGAACACCGGGGAGCTGTTTTTT	CASSVERGLAAVNTGELFF
TRBJ2-7	TRBV5-6	few	TRBD1	TGTGCCAGCAGCCCTCCTGGGACAGGGGTCTACGAGCAGTACTTC	CASSPPGTGVYEQYF